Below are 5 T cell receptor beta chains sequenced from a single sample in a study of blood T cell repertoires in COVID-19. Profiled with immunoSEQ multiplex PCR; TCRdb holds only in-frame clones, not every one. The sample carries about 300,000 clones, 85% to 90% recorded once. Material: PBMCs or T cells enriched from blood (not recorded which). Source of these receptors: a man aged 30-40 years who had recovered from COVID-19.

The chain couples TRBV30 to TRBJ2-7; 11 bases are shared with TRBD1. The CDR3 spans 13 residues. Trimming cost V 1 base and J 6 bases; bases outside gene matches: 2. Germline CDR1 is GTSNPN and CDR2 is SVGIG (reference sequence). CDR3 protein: CAWSGDRGGEQYF. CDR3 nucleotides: TGTGCCTGGAGTGGGGACAGGGGGGGCGAGCAGTACTTC.

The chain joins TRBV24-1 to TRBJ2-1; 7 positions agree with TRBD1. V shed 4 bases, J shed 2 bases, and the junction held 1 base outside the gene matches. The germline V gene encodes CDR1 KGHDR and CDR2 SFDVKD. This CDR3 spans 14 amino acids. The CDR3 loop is CATSDRGTYNEQFF. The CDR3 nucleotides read TGTGCCACCAGTGACAGGGGGACCTACAATGAGCAGTTCTTC.

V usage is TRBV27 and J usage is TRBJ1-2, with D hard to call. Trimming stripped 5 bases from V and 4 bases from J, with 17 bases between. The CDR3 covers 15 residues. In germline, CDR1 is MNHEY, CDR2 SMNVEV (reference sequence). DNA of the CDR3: TGTGCCAGCAGTCCCGCCGGGAACGGCCGCTATGGCTACACCTTC. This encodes CASSPAGNGRYGYTF.

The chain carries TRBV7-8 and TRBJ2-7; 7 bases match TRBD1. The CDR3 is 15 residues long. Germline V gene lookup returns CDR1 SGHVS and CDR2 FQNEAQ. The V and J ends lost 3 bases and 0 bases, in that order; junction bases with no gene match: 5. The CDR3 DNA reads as TGTGCCAGCAGCTTTACCGGGACAGTCTCCTACGAGCAGTACTTC. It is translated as CASSFTGTVSYEQYF.

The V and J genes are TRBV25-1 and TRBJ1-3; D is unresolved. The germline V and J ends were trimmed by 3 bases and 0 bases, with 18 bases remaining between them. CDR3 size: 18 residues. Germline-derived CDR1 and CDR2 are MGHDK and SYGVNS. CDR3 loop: CASSEGIGGSPSGNTIYF. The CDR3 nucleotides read TGTGCCAGCAGTGAGGGAATAGGAGGGAGTCCCTCTGGAAACACCATATATTTT.